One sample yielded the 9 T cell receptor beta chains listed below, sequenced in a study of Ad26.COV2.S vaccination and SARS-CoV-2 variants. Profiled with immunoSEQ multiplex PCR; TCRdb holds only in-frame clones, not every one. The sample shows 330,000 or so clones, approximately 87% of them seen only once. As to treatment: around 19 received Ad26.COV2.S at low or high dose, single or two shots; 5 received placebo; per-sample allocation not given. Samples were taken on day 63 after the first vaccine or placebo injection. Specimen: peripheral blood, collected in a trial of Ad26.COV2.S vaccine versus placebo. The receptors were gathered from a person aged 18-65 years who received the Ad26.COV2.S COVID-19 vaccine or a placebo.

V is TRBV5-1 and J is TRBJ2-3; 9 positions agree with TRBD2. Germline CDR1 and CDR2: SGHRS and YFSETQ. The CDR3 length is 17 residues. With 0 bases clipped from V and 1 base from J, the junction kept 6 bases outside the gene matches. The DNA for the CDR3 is TGCGCCAGCAGCTTGGGGGGCGCTAGCGGGGGCACAGATACGCAGTATTTT. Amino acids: CASSLGGASGGTDTQYF. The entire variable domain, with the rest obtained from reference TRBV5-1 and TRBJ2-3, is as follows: KAGVTQTPRYLIKTRGQQVTLSCSPISGHRSVSWYQQTPGQGLQFLFEYFSETQRNKGNFPGRFSGRQFSNSRSEMNVSTLELGDSALYLCASSLGGASGGTDTQYFGPGTRLTVL.

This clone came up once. The chain's CDR3 is CASRDSPLRGEAFF. The CDR3 DNA is TGTGCCAGCAGGGACAGTCCCCTGAGGGGTGAAGCTTTCTTT. The rearrangement links TRBV27 to TRBJ1-1; possibly TRBD1 for D (6 bases). Trimming took off 6 bases at V and 7 bases at J, with 18 bases between the two ends. The germline CDR1 and CDR2 sequences are MNHEY and SMNVEV (reference sequence). The CDR3 is 14 amino acids.

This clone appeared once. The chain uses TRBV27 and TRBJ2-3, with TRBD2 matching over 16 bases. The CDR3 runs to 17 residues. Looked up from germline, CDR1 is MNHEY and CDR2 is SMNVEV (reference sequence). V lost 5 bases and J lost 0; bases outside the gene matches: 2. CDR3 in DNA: TGTGCCAGCAGTACGGGACTAGCGGGAGGGAGCACAGATACGCAGTATTTT. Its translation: CASSTGLAGGSTDTQYF.

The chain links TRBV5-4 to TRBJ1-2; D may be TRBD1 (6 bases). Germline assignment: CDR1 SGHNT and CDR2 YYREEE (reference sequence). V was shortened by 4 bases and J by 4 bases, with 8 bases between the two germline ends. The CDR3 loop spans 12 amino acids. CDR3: CASSPDSYGYTF. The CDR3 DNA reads TGTGCCAGCAGCCCGGACAGCTATGGCTACACCTTC.

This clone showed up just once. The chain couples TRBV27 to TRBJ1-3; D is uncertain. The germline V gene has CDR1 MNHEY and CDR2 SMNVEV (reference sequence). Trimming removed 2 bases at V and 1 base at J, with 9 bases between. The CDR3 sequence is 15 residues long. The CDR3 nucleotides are TGTGCCAGCAGTTTAAATGGCGGTTCTGGAAACACCATATATTTT. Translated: CASSLNGGSGNTIYF.

CDR3 sequence (DNA): TGTGCCAGCAGCTTAGCCACGGTTGGTCAGCCCCAGCATTTT. Translating gives CASSLATVGQPQHF. The V and J genes are TRBV7-9 and TRBJ1-5; D unresolved. The germline V gene has CDR1 SEHNR and CDR2 FQNEAQ (reference sequence). The CDR3 loop spans 14 amino acids. V lost 0 bases to trimming and J lost 6 bases, with 9 bases between them. The full variable domain, in which reference TRBV7-9 and TRBJ1-5 provide the parts outside the CDR3, is DTGVSQNPRHKITKRGQNVTFRCDPISEHNRLYWYRQTLGQGPEFLTYFQNEAQLEKSRLLSDRFSAERPKGSFSTLEIQRTEQGDSAMYLCASSLATVGQPQHFGDGTRLSIL.

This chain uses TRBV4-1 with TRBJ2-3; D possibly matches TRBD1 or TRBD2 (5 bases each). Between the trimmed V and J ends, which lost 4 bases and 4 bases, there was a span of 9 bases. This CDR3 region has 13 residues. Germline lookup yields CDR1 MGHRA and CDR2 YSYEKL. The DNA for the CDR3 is TGCGCCAGCAGCCTTGGGGGAGCAGATACGCAGTATTTT. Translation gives CASSLGGADTQYF.

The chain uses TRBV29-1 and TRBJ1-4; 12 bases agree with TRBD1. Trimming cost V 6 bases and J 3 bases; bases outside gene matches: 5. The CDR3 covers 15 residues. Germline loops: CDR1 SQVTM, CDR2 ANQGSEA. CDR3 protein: CSVTGQGASNEKLFF. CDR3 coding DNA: TGCAGCGTCACGGGACAGGGGGCATCTAATGAAAAACTGTTTTTT.

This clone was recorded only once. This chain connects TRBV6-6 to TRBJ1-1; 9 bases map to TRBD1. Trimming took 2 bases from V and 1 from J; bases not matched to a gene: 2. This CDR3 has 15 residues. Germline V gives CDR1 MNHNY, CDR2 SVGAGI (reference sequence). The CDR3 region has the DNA TGTGCCAGCAGTTACCGGGGACAGGGGAACACTGAAGCTTTCTTT. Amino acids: CASSYRGQGNTEAFF.